Below are 4 T cell receptor beta chains sequenced from a single sample in a study of blood T cells in healthy people across ages. For the second PCR, which ran for about 7 to 12 cycles, a sample-barcoded 5' primer and a J-beta primer mix were used. TCRdb reprocessed the 5' RACE reads with MiXCR, giving one entry per CDR3 protein. The table has about 1.4 million distinct CDR3 sequences, around 55% seen once. Sample: blood. These receptors originate from a man younger than 30 in good health.

The chain uses TRBV27 and TRBJ1-5; D ambiguous. The germline V gene has CDR1 MNHEY and CDR2 SMNVEV (reference sequence). Trimming removed 6 bases at V and 4 bases at J, with 10 bases between. CDR3 length: 13 amino acids. The CDR3 protein is CASRGSENQPQHF. In DNA form, the CDR3 reads TGTGCCAGCAGGGGTTCAGAAAATCAGCCCCAGCATTTT.

The chain joins TRBV29-1 to TRBJ1-1; a possible D gene is TRBD1 (5 bases). The CDR3 loop spans 13 amino acids. V was clipped by 4 bases and J by 1 base, with 10 bases between them. In germline, CDR1 is SQVTM, CDR2 ANQGSEA. CDR3 sequence reads: CSVARGQNTEAFF. The CDR3 bases are TGCAGCGTTGCGAGGGGCCAGAACACTGAAGCTTTCTTT.

This clonotype was seen only a few times. CDR3 residues: CASSPGTSGKYEQYF. The DNA for the CDR3 is TGTGCCAGCAGCCCCGGGACTAGCGGCAAGTACGAGCAGTACTTC. The chain combines TRBV3-1 with TRBJ2-7; 11 nucleotides line up with TRBD2. J was trimmed by 4 bases and V by 4 bases; bases with no gene match: 6. CDR3 size: 15 residues. The germline gives CDR1 LGHDT, CDR2 YNNKEL (reference sequence).

The chain recombines TRBV6-2 or TRBV6-3 with TRBJ2-1, with D unresolved. V dropped 2 bases and J dropped 8 bases, with 7 bases sitting between them. There are 12 residues in the CDR3. Germline V CDR1 and CDR2: MNHEY, SVGEGT. The CDR3 region has the DNA TGTGCCAGCAGTTACGGGTGGGATGAGCAGTTCTTC. It encodes CASSYGWDEQFF.